Ten or more counts support the clone carrying this TCR beta chain. A single record per CDR3 protein comes from TCRdb applying MiXCR to the 5' RACE reads. The data contain around 78,000 distinct CDR3 sequences, more than 15% of them seen just once; the ten biggest clones take up just over 15%. This CDR3 comprises 15 residues. Germline V gene lookup returns CDR1 SGHRS and CDR2 YFSETQ. The germline V and J ends were trimmed by 4 bases and 4 bases, with 16 bases remaining between them. This sample was taken from a study of neurological immune-mediated disorders. This sequence originates from a woman in her forties in good health. Material: PBMCs. This rearrangement joins TRBV5-1 to TRBJ2-3; perhaps TRBD1 as D (7 bases). The CDR3 here is CASSPSPGGSDTQYF. CDR3 coding DNA: TGCGCCAGCAGCCCCAGTCCAGGGGGGTCAGATACGCAGTATTTT.